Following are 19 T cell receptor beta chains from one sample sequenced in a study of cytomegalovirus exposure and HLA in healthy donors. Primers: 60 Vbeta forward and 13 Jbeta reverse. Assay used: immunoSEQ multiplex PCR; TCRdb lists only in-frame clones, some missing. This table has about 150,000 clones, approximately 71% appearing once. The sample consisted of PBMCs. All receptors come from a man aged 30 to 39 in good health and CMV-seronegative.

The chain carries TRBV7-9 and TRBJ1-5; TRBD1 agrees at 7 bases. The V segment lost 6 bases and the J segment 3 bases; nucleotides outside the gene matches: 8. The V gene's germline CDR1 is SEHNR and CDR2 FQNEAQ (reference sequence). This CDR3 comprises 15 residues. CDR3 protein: CASRRQGYFNQPQHF. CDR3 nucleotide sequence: TGTGCCAGCAGGAGACAGGGCTACTTCAATCAGCCCCAGCATTTT.

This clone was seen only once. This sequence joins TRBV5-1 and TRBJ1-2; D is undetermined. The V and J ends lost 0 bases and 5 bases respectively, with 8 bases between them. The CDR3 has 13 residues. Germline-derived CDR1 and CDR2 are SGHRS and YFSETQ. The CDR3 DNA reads TGCGCCAGCAGCTTGGATTTCGGTTATGGCTACACCTTC. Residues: CASSLDFGYGYTF.

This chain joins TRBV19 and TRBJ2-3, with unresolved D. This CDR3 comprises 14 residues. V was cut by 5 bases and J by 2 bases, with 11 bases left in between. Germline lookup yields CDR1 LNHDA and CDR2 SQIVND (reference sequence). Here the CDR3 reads CASSQQEATDTQYF. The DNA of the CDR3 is TGTGCCAGTAGTCAGCAGGAAGCCACAGATACGCAGTATTTT.

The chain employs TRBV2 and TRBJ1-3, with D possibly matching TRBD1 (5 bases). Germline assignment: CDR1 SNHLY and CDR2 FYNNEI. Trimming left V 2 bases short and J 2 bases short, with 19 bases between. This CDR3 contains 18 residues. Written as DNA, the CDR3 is TGTGCCAGCAGTGAAAAGCCTGGAGGAGGGGTCCCTGGAAACACCATATATTTT. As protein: CASSEKPGGGVPGNTIYF.

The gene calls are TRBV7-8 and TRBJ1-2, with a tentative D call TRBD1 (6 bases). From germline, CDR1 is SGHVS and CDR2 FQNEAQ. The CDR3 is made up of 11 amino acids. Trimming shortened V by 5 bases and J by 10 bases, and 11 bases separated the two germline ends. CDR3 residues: CASSRQDDYTF. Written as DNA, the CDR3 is TGTGCCAGCAGCAGACAGGACGACTACACCTTC.

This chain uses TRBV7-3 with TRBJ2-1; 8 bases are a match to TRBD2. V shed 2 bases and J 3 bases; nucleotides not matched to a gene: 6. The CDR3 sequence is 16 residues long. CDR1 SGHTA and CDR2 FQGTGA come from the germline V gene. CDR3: CASSLWASGYYNEQFF. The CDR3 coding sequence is TGTGCCAGCAGCTTATGGGCTAGCGGGTACTACAATGAGCAGTTCTTC.

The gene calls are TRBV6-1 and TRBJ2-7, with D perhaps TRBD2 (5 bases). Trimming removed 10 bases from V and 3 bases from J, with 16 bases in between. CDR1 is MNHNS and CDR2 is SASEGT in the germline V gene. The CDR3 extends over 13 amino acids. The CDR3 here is CATGVRNRYEQYF. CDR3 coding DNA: TGTGCCACCGGGGTAAGAAATCGCTACGAGCAGTACTTC.

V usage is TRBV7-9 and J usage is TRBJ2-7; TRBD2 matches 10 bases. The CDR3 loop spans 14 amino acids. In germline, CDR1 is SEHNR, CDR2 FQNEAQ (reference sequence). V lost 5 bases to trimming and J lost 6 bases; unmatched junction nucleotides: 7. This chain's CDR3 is CASSPSGRAGEQYF. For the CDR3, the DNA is TGTGCCAGCAGCCCGAGCGGGAGGGCCGGCGAGCAGTACTTC.

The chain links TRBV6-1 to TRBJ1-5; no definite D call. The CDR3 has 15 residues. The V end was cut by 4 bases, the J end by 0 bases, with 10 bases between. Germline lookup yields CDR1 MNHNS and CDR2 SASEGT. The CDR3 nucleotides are TGTGCCAGCAGTGTAAGAGGTTATAGCAATCAGCCCCAGCATTTT. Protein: CASSVRGYSNQPQHF.

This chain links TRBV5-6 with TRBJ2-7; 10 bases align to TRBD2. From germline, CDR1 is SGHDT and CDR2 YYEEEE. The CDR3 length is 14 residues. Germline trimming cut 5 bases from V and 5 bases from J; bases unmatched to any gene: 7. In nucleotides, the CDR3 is TGTGCCAGCAGACCTAGCGGGAGTTTCCACGAGCAGTACTTC. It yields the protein CASRPSGSFHEQYF. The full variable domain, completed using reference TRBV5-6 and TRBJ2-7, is DAGVTQSPTHLIKTRGQQVTLRCSPKSGHDTVSWYQQALGQGPQFIFQYYEEEERQRGNFPDRFSGHQFPNYSSELNVNALLLGDSALYLCASRPSGSFHEQYFGPGTRLTVT.

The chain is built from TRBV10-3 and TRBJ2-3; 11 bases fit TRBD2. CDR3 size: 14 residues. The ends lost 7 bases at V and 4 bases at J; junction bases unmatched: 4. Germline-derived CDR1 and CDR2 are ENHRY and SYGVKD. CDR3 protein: CAINVAGGADTQYF. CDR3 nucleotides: TGTGCCATCAACGTAGCGGGAGGGGCAGATACGCAGTATTTT.

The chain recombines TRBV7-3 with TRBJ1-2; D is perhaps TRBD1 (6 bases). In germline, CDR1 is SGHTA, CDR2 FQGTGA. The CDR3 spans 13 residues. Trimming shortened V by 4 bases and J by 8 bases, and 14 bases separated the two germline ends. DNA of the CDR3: TGTGCCAGCAGCTCAACGCTTCAGGGGGGCTACACCTTC. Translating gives CASSSTLQGGYTF.

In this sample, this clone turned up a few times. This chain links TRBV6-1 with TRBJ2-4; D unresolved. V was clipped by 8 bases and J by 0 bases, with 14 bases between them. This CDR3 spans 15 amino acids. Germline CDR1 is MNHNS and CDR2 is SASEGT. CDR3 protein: CASWSLTSAKNIQYF. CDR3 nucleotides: TGTGCCAGCTGGAGCTTGACGTCAGCCAAAAACATTCAGTACTTC.

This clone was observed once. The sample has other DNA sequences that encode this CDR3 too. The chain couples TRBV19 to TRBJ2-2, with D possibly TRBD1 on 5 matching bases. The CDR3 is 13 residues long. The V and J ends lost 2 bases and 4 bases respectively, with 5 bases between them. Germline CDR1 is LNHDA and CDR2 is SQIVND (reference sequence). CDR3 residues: CASSIQGTGELFF. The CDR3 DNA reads TGTGCCAGTAGTATACAGGGCACCGGGGAGCTGTTTTTT.

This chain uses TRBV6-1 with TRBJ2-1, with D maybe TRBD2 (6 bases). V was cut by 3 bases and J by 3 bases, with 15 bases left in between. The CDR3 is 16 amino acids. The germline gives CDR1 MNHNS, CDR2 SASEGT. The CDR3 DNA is TGTGCCAGCAGTGAGAATAGCGGAGCCCTCTACAATGAGCAGTTCTTC. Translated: CASSENSGALYNEQFF.

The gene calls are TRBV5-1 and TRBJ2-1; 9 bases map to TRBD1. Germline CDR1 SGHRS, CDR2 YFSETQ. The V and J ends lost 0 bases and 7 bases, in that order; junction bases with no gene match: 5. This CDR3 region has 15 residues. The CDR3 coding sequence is TGCGCCAGCAGCTTGGCCGGGACAGGGTGGAATGAGCAGTTCTTC. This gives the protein CASSLAGTGWNEQFF.

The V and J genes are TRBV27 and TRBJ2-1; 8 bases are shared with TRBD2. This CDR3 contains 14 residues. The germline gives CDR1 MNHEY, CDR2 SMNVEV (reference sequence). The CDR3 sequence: CASKREGSYNEQFF. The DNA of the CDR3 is TGTGCGAGTAAACGGGAGGGATCCTACAATGAGCAGTTCTTC.

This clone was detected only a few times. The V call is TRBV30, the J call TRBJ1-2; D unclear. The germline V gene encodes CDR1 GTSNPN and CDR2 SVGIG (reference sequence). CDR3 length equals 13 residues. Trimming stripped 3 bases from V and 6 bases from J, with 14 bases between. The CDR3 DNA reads TGTGCCTGGAGCGCCAGGCCGAGGGATGGCTACACCTTC. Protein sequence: CAWSARPRDGYTF.

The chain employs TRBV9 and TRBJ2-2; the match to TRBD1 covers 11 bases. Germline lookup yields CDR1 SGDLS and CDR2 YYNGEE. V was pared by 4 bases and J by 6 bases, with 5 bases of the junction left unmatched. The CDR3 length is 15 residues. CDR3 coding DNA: TGTGCCAGCAGCTACCGGGACAGGGGGTCCGGGGAGCTGTTTTTT. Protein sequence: CASSYRDRGSGELFF.